The sequence of this TCR beta chain was determined in a study of cytomegalovirus exposure and HLA in healthy donors. Study summary: Samples from HLA-typed donors yielded about 85 million unique TCRs in an early data release.

13 Jbeta primers and 60 Vbeta primers were used for the PCR. Repertoires were generated with immunoSEQ multiplex PCR, while TCRdb's copy carries only in-frame clones and drops some. The sample has 120,000 or so clones, approximately 79% seen once. Sequenced material: PBMCs. This receptor was identified in a man younger than 45 in good health and CMV-seropositive.

The CDR3 loop is CASSPPSSNYGYTF. CDR3 sequence (DNA): TGTGCCAGCAGCCCCCCTTCCAGTAACTATGGCTACACCTTC. This chain uses TRBV7-2 with TRBJ1-2; D uncertain. The CDR3 is 14 amino acids. V lost 5 bases, J lost 1 base, and 11 bases lay in between. Germline CDR1 is SGHTA and CDR2 is FQGNSA.